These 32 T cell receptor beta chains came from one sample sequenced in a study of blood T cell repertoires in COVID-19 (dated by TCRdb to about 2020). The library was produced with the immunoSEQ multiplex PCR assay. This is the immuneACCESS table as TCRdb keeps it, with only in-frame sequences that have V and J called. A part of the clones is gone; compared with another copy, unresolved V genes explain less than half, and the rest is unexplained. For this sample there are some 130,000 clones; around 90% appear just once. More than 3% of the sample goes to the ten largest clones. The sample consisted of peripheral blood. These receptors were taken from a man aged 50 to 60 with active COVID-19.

The CDR3 nucleotides read TGTGCCAGCAGTTACCCCCAGGGGCGCCGCTCTGGGGAGCTGTTTTTT. Protein sequence: CASSYPQGRRSGELFF. This rearrangement joins TRBV6-5 to TRBJ2-2, with a possible D match to TRBD1 (6 bases). Per the germline V gene, CDR1 is MNHEY and CDR2 is SVGAGI. V shed 2 bases and J shed 8 bases, with 18 bases lying between them. This CDR3 comprises 16 residues.

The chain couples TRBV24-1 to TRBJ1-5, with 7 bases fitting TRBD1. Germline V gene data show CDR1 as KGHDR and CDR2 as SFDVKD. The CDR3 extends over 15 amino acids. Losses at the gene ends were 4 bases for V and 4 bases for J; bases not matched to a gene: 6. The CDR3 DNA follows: TGTGCCACCAGTGACGCTGTACAGGGGAATCAGCCCCAGCATTTT. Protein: CATSDAVQGNQPQHF.

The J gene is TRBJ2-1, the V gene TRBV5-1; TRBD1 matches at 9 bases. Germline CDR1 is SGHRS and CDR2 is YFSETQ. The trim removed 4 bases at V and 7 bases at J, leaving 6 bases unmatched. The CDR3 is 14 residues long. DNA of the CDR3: TGCGCCAGCAGCCCAAGGACAGGGGAGAATGAGCAGTTCTTC. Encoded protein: CASSPRTGENEQFF.

The CDR3 reads CASSSQDSPGYTF. The CDR3 bases are TGTGCCAGCAGTTCCCAGGACTCCCCGGGCTACACCTTC. The chain recombines TRBV6-6 with TRBJ1-2; D remains unclear. In germline, CDR1 is MNHNY, CDR2 SVGAGI (reference sequence). Trimming removed 4 bases at V and 8 bases at J, with 14 bases between. The CDR3 runs 13 residues.

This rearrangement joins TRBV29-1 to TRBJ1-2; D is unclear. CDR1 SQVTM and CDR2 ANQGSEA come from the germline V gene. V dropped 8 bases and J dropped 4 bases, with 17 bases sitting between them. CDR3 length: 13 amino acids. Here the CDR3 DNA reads TGCAGCACCCCGGGGTCGGGAAGCTATGGCTACACCTTC. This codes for CSTPGSGSYGYTF.

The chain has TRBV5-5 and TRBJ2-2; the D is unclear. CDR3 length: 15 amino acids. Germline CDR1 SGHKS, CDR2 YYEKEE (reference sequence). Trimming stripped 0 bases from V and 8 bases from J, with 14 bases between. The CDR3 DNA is TGTGCCAGCAGCTTGGTTATTGAGTTTAGAGGGGAGCTGTTTTTT. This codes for CASSLVIEFRGELFF.

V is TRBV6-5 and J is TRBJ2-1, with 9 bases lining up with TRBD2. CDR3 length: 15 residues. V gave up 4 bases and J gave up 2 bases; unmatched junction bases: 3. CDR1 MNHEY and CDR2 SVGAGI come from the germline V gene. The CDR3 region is CASSSLAGTYNEQFF. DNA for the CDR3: TGTGCCAGCAGTTCCCTAGCGGGGACCTACAATGAGCAGTTCTTC.

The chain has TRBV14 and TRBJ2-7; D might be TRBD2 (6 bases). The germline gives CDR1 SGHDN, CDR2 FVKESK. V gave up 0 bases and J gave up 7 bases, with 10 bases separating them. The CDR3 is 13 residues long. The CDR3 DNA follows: TGTGCCAGCAGCCAAGATCTTCGGGGGGAGCAGTACTTC. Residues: CASSQDLRGEQYF. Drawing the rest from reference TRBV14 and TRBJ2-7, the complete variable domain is EAGVTQFPSHSVIEKGQTVTLRCDPISGHDNLYWYRRVMGKEIKFLLHFVKESKQDESGMPNNRFLAERTGGTYSTLKVQPAELEDSGVYFCASSQDLRGEQYFGPGTRLTVT.

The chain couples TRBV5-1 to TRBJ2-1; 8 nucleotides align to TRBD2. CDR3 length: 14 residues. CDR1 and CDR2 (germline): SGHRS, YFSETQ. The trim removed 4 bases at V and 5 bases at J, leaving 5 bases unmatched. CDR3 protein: CASSIAGRNNEQFF. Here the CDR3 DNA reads TGCGCCAGCAGCATAGCGGGACGAAACAATGAGCAGTTCTTC.

This chain's CDR3 is CASSLLGRFNEKLFF. The CDR3 bases are TGTGCCAGCAGCTTACTCGGTCGGTTTAATGAAAAACTGTTTTTT. The chain joins TRBV5-5 to TRBJ1-4; no firm D call. V gave up 2 bases and J gave up 4 bases, with 12 bases separating them. CDR1 is SGHKS, CDR2 YYEKEE, per germline (reference sequence). The CDR3 has 15 amino acids. The whole variable domain, remainder taken from reference TRBV5-5 and TRBJ1-4, is DAGVTQSPTHLIKTRGQQVTLRCSPISGHKSVSWYQQVLGQGPQFIFQYYEKEERGRGNFPDRFSARQFPNYSSELNVNALLLGDSALYLCASSLLGRFNEKLFFGSGTQLSVL.

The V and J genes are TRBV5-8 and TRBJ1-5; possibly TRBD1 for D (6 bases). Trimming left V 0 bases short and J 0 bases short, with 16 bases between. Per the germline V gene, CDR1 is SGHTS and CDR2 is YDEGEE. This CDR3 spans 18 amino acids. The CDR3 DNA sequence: TGTGCCAGCAGCTTGGAGGTCCGGACAGCTTATAGCAATCAGCCCCAGCATTTT. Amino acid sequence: CASSLEVRTAYSNQPQHF.

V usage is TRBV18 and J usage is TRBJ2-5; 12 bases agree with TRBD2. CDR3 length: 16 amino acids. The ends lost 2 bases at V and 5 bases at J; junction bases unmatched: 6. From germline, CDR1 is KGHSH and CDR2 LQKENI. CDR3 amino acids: CASSPFSGTSGETQYF. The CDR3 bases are TGTGCCAGCTCACCATTTTCCGGGACTAGCGGGGAGACCCAGTACTTC.

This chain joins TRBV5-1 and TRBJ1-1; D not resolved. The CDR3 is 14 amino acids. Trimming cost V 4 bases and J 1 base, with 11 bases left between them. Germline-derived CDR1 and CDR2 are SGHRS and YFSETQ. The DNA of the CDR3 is TGCGCCAGCAGCCAACTGGCGGGGAACACTGAAGCTTTCTTT. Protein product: CASSQLAGNTEAFF.

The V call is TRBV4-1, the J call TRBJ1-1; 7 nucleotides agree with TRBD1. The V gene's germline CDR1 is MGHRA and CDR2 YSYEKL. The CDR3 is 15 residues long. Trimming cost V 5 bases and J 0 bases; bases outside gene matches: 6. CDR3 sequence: CASSYPGTVNTEAFF. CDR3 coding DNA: TGCGCCAGCAGCTACCCCGGGACAGTGAACACTGAAGCTTTCTTT.

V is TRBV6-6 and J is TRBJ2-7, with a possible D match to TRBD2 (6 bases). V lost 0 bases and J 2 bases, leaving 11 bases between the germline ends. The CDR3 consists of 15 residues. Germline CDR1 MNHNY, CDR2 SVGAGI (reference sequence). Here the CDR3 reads CASSYSGGGTYEQYF. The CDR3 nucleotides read TGTGCCAGCAGTTACTCGGGAGGAGGGACCTACGAGCAGTACTTC.

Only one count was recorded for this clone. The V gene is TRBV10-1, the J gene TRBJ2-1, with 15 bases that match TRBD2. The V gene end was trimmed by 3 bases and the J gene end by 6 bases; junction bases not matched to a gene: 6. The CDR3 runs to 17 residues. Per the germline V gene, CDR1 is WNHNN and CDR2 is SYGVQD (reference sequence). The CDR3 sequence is CASSEPGLAGGPNEQFF. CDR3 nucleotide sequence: TGCGCCAGCAGTGAACCCGGACTAGCGGGAGGGCCCAATGAGCAGTTCTTC.

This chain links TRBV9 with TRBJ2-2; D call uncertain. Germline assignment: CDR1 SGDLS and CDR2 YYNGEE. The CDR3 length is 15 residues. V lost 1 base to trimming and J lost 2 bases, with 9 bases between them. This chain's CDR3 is CASSVRDFNTGELFF. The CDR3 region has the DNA TGTGCCAGCAGCGTAAGAGATTTTAACACCGGGGAGCTGTTTTTT.

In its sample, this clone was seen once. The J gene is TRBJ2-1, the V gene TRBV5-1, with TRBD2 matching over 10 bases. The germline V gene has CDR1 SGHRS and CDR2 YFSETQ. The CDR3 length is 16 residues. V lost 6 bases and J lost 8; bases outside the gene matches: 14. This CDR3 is CASTRSGRAGGDEQFF. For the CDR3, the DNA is TGCGCCAGCACTCGGAGCGGGAGGGCCGGCGGGGATGAGCAGTTCTTC.

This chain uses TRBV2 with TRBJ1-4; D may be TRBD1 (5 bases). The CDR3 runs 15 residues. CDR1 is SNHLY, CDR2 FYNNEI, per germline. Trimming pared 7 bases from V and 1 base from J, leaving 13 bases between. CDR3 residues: CASTPGRGTNEKLFF. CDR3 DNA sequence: TGTGCCAGCACCCCCGGGAGGGGAACTAATGAAAAACTGTTTTTT. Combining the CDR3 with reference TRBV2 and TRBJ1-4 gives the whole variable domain EPEVTQTPSHQVTQMGQEVILRCVPISNHLYFYWYRQILGQKVEFLVSFYNNEISEKSEIFDDQFSVERPDGSNFTLKIRSTKLEDSAMYFCASTPGRGTNEKLFFGSGTQLSVL.

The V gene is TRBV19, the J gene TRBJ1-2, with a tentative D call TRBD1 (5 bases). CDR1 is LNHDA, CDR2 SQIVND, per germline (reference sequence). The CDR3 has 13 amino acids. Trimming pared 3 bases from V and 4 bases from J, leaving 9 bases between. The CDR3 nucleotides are TGTGCCAGTAGTATTCAGGGTGGCTATGGCTACACCTTC. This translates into CASSIQGGYGYTF.

Here the CDR3 DNA reads TGTGCCAGCAGTGAAGCGCTCAACAGCTACGAGCAGTACTTC. It codes for CASSEALNSYEQYF. V is TRBV6-1 and J is TRBJ2-7; D not resolved. The V end was cut by 0 bases, the J end by 3 bases, with 9 bases between. The CDR3 contains 14 residues. The germline V gene has CDR1 MNHNS and CDR2 SASEGT.

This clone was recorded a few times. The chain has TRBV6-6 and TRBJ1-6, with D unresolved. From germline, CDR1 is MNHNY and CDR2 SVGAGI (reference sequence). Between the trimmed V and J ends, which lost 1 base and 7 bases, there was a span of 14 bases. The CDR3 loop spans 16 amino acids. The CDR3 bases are TGTGCCAGCAGTTACTGGGGAGGGTATCAGAATTCACCCCTCCACTTT. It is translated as CASSYWGGYQNSPLHF.

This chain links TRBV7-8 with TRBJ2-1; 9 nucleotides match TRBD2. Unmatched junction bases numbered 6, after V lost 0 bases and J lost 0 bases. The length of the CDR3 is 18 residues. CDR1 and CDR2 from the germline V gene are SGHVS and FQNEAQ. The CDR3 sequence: CASSLAGLAGISYNEQFF. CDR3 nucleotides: TGTGCCAGCAGCTTAGCCGGGCTAGCGGGAATCTCCTACAATGAGCAGTTCTTC.

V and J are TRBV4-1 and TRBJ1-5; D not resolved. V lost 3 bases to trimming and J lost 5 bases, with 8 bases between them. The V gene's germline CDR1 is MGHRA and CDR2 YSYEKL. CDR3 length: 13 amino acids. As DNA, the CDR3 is TGCGCCAGCAGCCACGGAGCCGATCAGCCCCAGCATTTT. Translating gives CASSHGADQPQHF.

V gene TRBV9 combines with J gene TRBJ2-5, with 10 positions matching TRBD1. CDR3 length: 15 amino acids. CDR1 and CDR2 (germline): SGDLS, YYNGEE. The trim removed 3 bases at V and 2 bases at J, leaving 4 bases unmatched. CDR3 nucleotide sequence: TGTGCCAGCAGCGGACAGGGGGCGTTTCAAGAGACCCAGTACTTC. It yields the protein CASSGQGAFQETQYF.

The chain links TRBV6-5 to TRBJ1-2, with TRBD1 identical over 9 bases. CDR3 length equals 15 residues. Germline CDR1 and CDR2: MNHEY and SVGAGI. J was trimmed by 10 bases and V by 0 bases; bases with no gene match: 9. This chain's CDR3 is CASSYSSGTGSFYTF. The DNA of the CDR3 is TGTGCCAGCAGTTACTCCTCCGGGACAGGGTCCTTCTACACCTTC.

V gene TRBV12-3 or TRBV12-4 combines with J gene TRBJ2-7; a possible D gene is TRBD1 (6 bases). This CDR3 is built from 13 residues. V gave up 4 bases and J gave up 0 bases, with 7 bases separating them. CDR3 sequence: CASSSRGSYEQYF. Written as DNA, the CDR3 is TGTGCCAGCAGTTCCAGGGGCTCCTACGAGCAGTACTTC.

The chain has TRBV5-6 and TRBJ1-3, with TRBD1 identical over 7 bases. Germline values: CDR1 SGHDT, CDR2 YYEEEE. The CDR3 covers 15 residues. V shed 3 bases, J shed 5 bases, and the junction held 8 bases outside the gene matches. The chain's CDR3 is CASSSDRERRNTIYF. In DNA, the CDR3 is TGTGCCAGCAGCTCCGACAGGGAGAGGAGAAACACCATATATTTT. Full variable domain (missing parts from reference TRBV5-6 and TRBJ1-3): DAGVTQSPTHLIKTRGQQVTLRCSPKSGHDTVSWYQQALGQGPQFIFQYYEEEERQRGNFPDRFSGHQFPNYSSELNVNALLLGDSALYLCASSSDRERRNTIYFGEGSWLTVV.

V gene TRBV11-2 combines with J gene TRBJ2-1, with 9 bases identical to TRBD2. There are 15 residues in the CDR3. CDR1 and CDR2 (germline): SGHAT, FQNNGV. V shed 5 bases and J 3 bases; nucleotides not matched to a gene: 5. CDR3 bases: TGTGCCAGCAGCGCGAGTAGCGGGAGCTACAATGAGCAGTTCTTC. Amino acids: CASSASSGSYNEQFF.

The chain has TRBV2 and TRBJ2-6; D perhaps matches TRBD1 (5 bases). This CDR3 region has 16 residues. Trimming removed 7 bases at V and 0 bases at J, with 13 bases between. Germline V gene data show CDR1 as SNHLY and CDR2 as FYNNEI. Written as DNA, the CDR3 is TGTGCCAGCACCCCGGCAGGGATCTCTGGGGCCAACGTCCTGACTTTC. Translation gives CASTPAGISGANVLTF.

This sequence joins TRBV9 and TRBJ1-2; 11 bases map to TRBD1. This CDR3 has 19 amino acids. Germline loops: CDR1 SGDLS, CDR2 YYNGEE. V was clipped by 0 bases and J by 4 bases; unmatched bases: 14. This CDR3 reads CASSVVGVMGQGGAYGYTF. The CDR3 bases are TGTGCCAGCAGCGTAGTCGGAGTGATGGGACAGGGGGGGGCCTATGGCTACACCTTC.

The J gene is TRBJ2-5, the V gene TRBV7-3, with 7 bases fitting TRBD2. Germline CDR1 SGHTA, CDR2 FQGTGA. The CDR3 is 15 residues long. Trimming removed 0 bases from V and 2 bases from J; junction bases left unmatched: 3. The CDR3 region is CASSLTHGGQETQYF. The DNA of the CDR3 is TGTGCCAGCAGCTTAACCCACGGGGGGCAAGAGACCCAGTACTTC.